Each of the 4 T cell receptor beta chains below was sequenced from the same sample in a study of blood T cell repertoires in COVID-19. Some clones are missing from TCRdb's copy, which holds only in-frame ones; the method was immunoSEQ multiplex PCR. The repertoire holds about 170,000 clones, 75% to 90% seen once, with around 8.4% in the top ten. The specimen sequenced was peripheral blood. These receptors were collected from an elderly woman with active or convalescent COVID-19.

This clone appeared once. V is TRBV5-1 and J is TRBJ1-3; D remains ambiguous. The CDR3 length is 18 residues. V was shortened by 0 bases and J by 0 bases, with 16 bases between the two germline ends. Germline lookup yields CDR1 SGHRS and CDR2 YFSETQ. For the CDR3, the DNA is TGCGCCAGCAGCTTGGCCGGAGCAACAGCGGTCTCTGGAAACACCATATATTTT. It yields the protein CASSLAGATAVSGNTIYF.

At least ten counts were recorded for this clone. The sample has other DNA sequences that encode this CDR3 too. The V and J genes are TRBV19 and TRBJ2-2; D might be TRBD1 (5 bases). This CDR3 contains 14 residues. V lost 6 bases to trimming and J lost 4 bases, with 12 bases between them. CDR1 LNHDA and CDR2 SQIVND come from the germline V gene (reference sequence). The CDR3 coding sequence is TGTGCCAGTAGCCAAGGGGCTACCACCGGGGAGCTGTTTTTT. Translation: CASSQGATTGELFF.

CDR3 sequence (DNA): TGCGCCAGCAGCCGCGGCTCGGAGGTAGCTAACTATGGCTACACCTTC. Its protein product is CASSRGSEVANYGYTF. The chain joins TRBV5-1 to TRBJ1-2; D is unclear. Germline V gene sequence: CDR1 SGHRS, CDR2 YFSETQ. Trimming removed 4 bases from V and 0 bases from J, with 16 bases in between. CDR3 size: 16 residues.

V usage is TRBV18 and J usage is TRBJ2-7; perhaps TRBD1 as D (6 bases). CDR1 is KGHSH, CDR2 LQKENI, per germline. This CDR3 comprises 15 residues. Trimming removed 3 bases from V and 6 bases from J, with 18 bases in between. The CDR3 nucleotides read TGTGCCAGCTCACCCCTCGGACAGCCCCTCGGCGAGCAGTACTTC. Translation gives CASSPLGQPLGEQYF.